The entry below describes one T cell receptor (beta chain). The source of the sample is a study of OX40 agonist ivuxolimab in advanced cancers. The wider study: Ivuxolimab is a fully human IgG2 antibody that activates OX40 (CD134).

CDR1 is SGHTA and CDR2 is FQGNSA in the germline V gene. V lost 2 bases, J lost 3 bases, and 5 bases lay in between. The CDR3 is 12 amino acids. TCRdb keeps only in-frame clones here, not all; method: immunoSEQ multiplex PCR. The sample consists of approximately 49,000 clones, under 90% of them appearing once. The sequenced sample was CD4+ or CD8+ T cells sorted from blood, obtained in a trial of the OX40 agonist ivuxolimab. This TCR came from an adult with an advanced solid tumor such as melanoma, head and neck, liver or kidney cancer. This chain uses TRBV7-2 with TRBJ2-7; D is undetermined. The CDR3: CASSLSSYEQYF. In DNA, the CDR3 is TGTGCCAGCAGCTTATCTAGCTACGAGCAGTACTTC.